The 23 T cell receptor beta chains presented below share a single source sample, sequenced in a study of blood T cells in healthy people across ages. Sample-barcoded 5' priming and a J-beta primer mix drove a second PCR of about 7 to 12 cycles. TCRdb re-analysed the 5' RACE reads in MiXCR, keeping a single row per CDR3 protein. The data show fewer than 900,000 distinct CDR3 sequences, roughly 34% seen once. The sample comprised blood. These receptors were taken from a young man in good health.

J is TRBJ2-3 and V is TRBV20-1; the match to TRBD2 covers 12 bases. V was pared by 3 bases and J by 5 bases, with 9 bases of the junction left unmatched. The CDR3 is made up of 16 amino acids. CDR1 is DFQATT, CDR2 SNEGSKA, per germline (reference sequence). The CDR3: CSASQTSGGRGDTQYF. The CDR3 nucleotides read TGCAGTGCTAGCCAGACTAGCGGGGGAAGAGGAGATACGCAGTATTTT.

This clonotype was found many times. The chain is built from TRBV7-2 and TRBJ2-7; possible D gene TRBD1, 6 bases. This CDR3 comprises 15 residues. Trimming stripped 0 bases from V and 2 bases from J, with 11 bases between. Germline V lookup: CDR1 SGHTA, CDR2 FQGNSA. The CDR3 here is CASSLADSSTYEQYF. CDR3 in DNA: TGTGCCAGCAGCTTAGCGGACAGTTCTACCTACGAGCAGTACTTC.

The CDR3 DNA reads as TGTGCCTCCACGGGACGAGCGGGGCAAGAGACCCAGTACTTC. As protein: CASTGRAGQETQYF. The V call is TRBV10-3, the J call TRBJ2-5, with 7 bases that match TRBD2. With V trimmed by 11 bases and J by 2 bases, 11 bases remained unmatched. This CDR3 comprises 14 residues. From germline, CDR1 is ENHRY and CDR2 SYGVKD.

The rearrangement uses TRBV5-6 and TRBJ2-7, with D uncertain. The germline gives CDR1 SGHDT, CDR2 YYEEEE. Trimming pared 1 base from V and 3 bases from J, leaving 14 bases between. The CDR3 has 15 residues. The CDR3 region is CASSLFPPGDYEQYF. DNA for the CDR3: TGTGCCAGCAGCTTGTTTCCCCCGGGTGACTACGAGCAGTACTTC.

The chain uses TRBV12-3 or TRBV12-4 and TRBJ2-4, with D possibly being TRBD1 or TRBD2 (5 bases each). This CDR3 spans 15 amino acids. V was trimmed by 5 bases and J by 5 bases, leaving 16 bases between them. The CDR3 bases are TGTGCCAGCAGTCCTCCTGGGGGTGGACAAAACATTCAGTACTTC. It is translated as CASSPPGGGQNIQYF.

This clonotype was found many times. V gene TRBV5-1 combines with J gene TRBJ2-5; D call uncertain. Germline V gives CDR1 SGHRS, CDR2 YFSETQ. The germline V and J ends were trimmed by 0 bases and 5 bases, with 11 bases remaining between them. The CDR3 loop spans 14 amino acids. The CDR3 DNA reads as TGCGCCAGCAGCTTGGCCTGGCAAGGGGAGACCCAGTACTTC. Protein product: CASSLAWQGETQYF.

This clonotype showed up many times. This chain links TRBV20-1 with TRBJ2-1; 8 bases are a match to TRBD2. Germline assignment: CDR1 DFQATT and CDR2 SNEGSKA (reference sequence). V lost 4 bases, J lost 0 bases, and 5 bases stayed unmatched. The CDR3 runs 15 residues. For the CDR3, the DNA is TGCAGTGCTAAGAGCGGGGGTCGCTCCTACAATGAGCAGTTCTTC. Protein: CSAKSGGRSYNEQFF.

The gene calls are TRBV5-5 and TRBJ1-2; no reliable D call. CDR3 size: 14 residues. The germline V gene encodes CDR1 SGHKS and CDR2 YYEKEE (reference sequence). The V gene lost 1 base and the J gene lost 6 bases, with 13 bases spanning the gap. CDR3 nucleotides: TGTGCCAGCAGCTTGCAACAGACTCTAGATGGCTACACCTTC. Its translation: CASSLQQTLDGYTF.

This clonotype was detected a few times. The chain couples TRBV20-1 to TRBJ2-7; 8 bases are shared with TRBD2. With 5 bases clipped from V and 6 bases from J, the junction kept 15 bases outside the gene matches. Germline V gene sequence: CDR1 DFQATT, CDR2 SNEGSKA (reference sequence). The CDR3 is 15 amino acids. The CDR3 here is CSALRSGTSLGEQYF. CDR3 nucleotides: TGCAGTGCTCTTAGATCCGGGACTAGTCTCGGCGAGCAGTACTTC.

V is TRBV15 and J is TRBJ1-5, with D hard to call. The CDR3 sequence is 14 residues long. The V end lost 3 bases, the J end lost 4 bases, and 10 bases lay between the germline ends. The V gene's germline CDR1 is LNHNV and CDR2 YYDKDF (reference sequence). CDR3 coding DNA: TGTGCCACCAGCAGGGTACATAGTAATCAGCCCCAGCATTTT. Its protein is CATSRVHSNQPQHF.

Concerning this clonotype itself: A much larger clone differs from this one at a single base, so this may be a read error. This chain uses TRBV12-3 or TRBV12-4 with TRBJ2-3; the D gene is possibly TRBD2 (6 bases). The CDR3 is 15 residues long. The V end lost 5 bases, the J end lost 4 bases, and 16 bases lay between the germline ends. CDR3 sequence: CASSPLSGSADTQYF. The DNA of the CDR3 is TGTGCCAGCAGTCCCCTTAGCGGAAGCGCAGATACGCAGTATTTT.

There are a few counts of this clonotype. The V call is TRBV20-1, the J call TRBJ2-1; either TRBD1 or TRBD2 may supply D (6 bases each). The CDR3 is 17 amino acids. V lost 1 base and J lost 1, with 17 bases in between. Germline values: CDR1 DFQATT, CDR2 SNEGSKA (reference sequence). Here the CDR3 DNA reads TGCAGTGCTAGAGGGGGGGCAGGGTCAGGGTCCTACAATGAGCAGTTCTTC. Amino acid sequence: CSARGGAGSGSYNEQFF.

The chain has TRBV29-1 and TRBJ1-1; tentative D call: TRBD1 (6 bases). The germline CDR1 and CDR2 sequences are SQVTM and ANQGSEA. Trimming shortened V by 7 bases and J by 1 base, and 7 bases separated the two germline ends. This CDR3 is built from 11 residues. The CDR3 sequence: CSATGNTEAFF. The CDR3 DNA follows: TGCAGCGCGACAGGGAACACTGAAGCTTTCTTT.

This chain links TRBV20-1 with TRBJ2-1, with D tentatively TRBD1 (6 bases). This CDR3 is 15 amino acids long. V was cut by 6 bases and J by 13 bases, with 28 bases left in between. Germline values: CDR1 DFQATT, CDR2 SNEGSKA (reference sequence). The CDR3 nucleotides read TGCAGTGCAGCTATCCCAGGGGAAACTGAAGAGACCCAGTTCTTC. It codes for CSAAIPGETEETQFF.

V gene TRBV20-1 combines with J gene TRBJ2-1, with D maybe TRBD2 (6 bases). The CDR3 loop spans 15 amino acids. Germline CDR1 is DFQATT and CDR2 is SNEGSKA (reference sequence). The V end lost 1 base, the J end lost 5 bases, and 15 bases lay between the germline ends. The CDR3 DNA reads TGCAGTGCTAGAGCCGGAGAGCGGGCGGACAATGAGCAGTTCTTC. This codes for CSARAGERADNEQFF.

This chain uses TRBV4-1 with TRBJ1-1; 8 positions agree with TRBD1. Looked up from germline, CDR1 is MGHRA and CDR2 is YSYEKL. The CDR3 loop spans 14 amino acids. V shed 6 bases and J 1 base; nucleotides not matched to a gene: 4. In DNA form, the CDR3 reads TGCGCCAGCAGACTGGGACAGGCGAACACTGAAGCTTTCTTT. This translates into CASRLGQANTEAFF.

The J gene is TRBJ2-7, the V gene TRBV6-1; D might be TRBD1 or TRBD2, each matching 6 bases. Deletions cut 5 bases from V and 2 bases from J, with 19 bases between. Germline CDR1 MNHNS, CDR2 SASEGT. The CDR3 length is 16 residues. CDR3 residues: CASSPLQEGDPYEQYF. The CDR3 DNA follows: TGTGCCAGCAGTCCACTGCAGGAGGGGGATCCCTACGAGCAGTACTTC.

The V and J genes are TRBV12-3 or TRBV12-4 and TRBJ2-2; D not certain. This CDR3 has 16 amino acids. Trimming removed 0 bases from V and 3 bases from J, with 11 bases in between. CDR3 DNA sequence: TGTGCCAGCAGTTTAGCGTCCGGAGCAGACACCGGGGAGCTGTTTTTT. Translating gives CASSLASGADTGELFF.

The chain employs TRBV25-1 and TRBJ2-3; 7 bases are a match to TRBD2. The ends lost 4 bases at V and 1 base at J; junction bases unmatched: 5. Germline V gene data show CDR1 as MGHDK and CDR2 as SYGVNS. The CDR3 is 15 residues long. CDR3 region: CASSGMSGGTDTQYF. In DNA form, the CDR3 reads TGTGCCAGCAGTGGCATGAGCGGGGGCACAGATACGCAGTATTTT.

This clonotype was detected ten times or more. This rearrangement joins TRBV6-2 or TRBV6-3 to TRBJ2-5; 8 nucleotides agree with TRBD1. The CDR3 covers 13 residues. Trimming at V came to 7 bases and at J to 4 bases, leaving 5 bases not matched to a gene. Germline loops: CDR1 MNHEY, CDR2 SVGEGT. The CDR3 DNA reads TGTGCCAGCAATCGACAGGGGTCAGAGACCCAGTACTTC. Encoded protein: CASNRQGSETQYF.

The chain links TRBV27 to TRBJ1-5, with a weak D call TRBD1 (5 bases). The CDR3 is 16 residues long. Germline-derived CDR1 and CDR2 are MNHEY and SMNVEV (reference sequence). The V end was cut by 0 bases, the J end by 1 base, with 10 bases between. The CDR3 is CASSLSPGVSNQPQHF. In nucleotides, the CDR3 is TGTGCCAGCAGTTTATCCCCGGGGGTGAGCAATCAGCCCCAGCATTTT.

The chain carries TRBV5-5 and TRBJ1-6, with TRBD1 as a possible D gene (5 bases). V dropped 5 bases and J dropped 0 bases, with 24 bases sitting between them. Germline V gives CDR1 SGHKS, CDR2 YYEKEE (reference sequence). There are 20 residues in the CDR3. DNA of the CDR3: TGTGCCAGCAGGGCGCACTTGCGGTCCTCAGGGATCTCCTATAATTCACCCCTCCACTTT. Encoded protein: CASRAHLRSSGISYNSPLHF.

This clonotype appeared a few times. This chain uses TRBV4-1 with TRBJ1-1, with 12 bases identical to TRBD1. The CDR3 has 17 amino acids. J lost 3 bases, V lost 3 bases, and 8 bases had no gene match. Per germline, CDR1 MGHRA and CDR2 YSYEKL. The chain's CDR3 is CASSHPGTGGDDTEAFF. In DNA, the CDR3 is TGCGCCAGCAGCCATCCCGGGACAGGGGGCGATGACACTGAAGCTTTCTTT.